Sequencing of this T cell receptor (beta chain) was carried out in a study of blood T cell repertoires in COVID-19 (dated by TCRdb to 2020 to 2021). Notes on the research overall: Collaborator samples came from the United States, Italy and Spain and covered acute and convalescent phases of COVID-19. Where HLA class I and class II types were available, the types were taken from metadata supplied by the sample provider, not from assay-based typing. The samples were drawn from the first 160 participants of the ongoing ImmuneRACE study and from some 1,300 subjects provided by 6 global collaborators. The repertoires were made available in a free public database intended to serve as a resource for research on the immune response to SARS-CoV-2. The dataset comprised deeply sampled blood TCRbeta repertoires from subjects exposed to, actively infected with, or recovered from COVID-19. The material from the prospective study consisted of cDNA or gDNA derived from T cells, B-cell-depleted T cells, or PBMCs. Nearly every sample came with metadata listing a de-identified subject ID, COVID-19 status, age in years and sex. Overall study results and their limits: Clinical and demographic metadata were provided uncurated, with the amount varying by source and participant.

CDR1 LGHNT and CDR2 FRNRAP were looked up in the germline V gene. Measured from the cysteine to the phenylalanine, the CDR3 is 16 residues long. The read is trimmed to its CDR3 DNA, 48 bases read in frame from base 1. V is trimmed back by 0 bases and J by 5 bases, and the junction contains 7 bases that no gene match accounts for. Participants in the prospective study were enrolled through a virtual design, were aged roughly 18 to 100 years, and lived in roughly 26 United States geographic areas. Cohort assignment in the prospective study relied on participant-reported clinical history from a screening survey and a study questionnaire. Mobile phlebotomists in the prospective study collected whole blood, serum and a nasopharyngeal or oropharyngeal swab from every participant. Participants in the prospective study had the option to provide additional blood draws and questionnaires over a 2-month period. Before DNA extraction, prospective study blood samples were shipped either frozen or at room temperature.

TCRbeta CDR3 regions were amplified from genomic DNA using the immunoSEQ Assay, a bias-controlled multiplex PCR. In the original analysis: The number of nucleated cells in each sample was estimated from the amplification of reference gene primers within the assay. To quantify the absolute abundance of each unique TCRbeta CDR3 rearrangement, sequence reads were collapsed and filtered. For each sample, productive Simpson clonality was calculated by taking the square root of Simpson's diversity index across productive rearrangements. The table comes from immuneACCESS by way of TCRdb, which keeps in-frame sequences with V and J called. Part of the clones is missing from these tables; in studies checked, under half for an unresolved V gene and the rest for unknown reasons. D and trimming come from the DNA, and the V and J calls and clone size come from that table. This sample gives around 450,000 clones in total; approximately 90% of them show up just once. The top ten constitute under 2.5% of the sample.

About this clone itself: Its target antigen remains unknown. No base quality values were provided; no much bigger clone lies one nucleotide off.

The source material was PBMCs or T cells enriched from blood (not recorded which). This receptor was identified in a young woman with acute COVID-19. The chain was built from TRBV12-5 and TRBJ2-7; the junction holds 10 bases that match TRBD1. The CDR3 in this case is CASGLVGDRGRDEQYF. At the DNA level, the sequence is TGTGCTAGTGGTTTGGTTGGGGACAGGGGTAGGGACGAGCAGTACTTC.